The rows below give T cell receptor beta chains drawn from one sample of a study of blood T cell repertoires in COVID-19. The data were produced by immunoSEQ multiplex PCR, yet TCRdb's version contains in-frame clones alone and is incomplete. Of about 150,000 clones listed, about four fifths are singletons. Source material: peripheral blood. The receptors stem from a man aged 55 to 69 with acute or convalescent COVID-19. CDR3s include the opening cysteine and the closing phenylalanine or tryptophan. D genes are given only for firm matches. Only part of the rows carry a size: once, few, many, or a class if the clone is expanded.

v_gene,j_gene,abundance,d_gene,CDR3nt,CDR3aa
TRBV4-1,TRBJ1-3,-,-,TGCGCCAGCAGCCAATTGGTCGGGGGGGGGACTGGAAACACCATATATTTT,CASSQLVGGGTGNTIYF
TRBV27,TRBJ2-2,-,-,TGTGCCAGCAGTTTATTGGGTACCCAGGGGGGTTGGACCGGGGAGCTGTTTTTT,CASSLLGTQGGWTGELFF
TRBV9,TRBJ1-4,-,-,TGTGCCAGCAGCGTAGATTTGACAGCAGAAAAACTGTTTTTT,CASSVDLTAEKLFF
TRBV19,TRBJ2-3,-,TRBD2,TGTGCCAGTAGTTCCAGACTAGCGAGAGGAGATACGCAGTATTTT,CASSSRLARGDTQYF
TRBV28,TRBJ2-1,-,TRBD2,TGTGCCAGCAGTTTATGGTCGGTCGGCGGGAGTAGGTCCTACAATGAGCAGTTCTTC,CASSLWSVGGSRSYNEQFF
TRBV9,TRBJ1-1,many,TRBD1,TGTGCCAGCAGCGGGCGAGGGGACAGGGGGATAAACACTGAAGCTTTCTTT,CASSGRGDRGINTEAFF
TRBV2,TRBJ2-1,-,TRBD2,TGTGCCAGCAGTGAGGGTTTCGGTAGACTAGCGGGAGTTCCCCTCTACAATGAGCAGTTCTTC,CASSEGFGRLAGVPLYNEQFF
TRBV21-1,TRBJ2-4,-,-,TGTGCCAGCAGCAAAGAGGACATAGCCAAAAACATTCAGTACTTC,CASSKEDIAKNIQYF
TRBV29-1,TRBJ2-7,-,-,TGCAGCGTTTCTGGGGGGATTCGGTCCTACGAGCAGTACTTC,CSVSGGIRSYEQYF
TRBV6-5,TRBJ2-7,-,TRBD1,TGTGCCAGCAGCCTATATGGGACAGGGTTCTACGAGCAGTACTTC,CASSLYGTGFYEQYF
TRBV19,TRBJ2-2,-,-,TGTGCCAGTAGACCGTTGGGACAAACCGGGGAGCTGTTTTTT,CASRPLGQTGELFF
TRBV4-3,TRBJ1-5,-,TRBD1,TGCGCCAGCAGCCAGGGGACAGGGTACAATCAGCCCCAGCATTTT,CASSQGTGYNQPQHF
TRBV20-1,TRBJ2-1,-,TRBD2,TGCAGTGCTAGTGGGACTAGCGGGGGACATGAGCAGTTCTTC,CSASGTSGGHEQFF
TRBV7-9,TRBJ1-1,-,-,TGTGCCAGCAGCTACATGAACACTGAAGCTTTCTTT,CASSYMNTEAFF
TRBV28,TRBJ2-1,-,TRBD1,TGTGCCAGCAGTCGACAGGGTTTCTACAATGAGCAGTTCTTC,CASSRQGFYNEQFF
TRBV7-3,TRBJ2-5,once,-,TGTGCCAGCAGCCAGACAGAGACCACGGCCCAGTACTTC,CASSQTETTAQYF
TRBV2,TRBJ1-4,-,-,TGTGCCAGCAAGGGGGCTAATGAAAAACTGTTTTTT,CASKGANEKLFF
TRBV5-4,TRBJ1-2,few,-,TGTGCCAGCAGCTTGGAAAGCGGGCCTGGCTACACCTTC,CASSLESGPGYTF
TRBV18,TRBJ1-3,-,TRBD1,TGTGCCAGTGGACAGGGGGGAAAAGCCCCTGGAAACACCATATATTTT,CASGQGGKAPGNTIYF
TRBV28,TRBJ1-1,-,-,TGTGCCAGCAGTTTATGGGGCGGGAGCACTGAAGCTTTCTTT,CASSLWGGSTEAFF
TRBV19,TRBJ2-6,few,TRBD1,TGTGCCAGTAGTATTCGACCAGGGGGCTCTGGGGCCAACGTCCTGACTTTC,CASSIRPGGSGANVLTF
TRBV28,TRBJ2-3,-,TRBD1,TGTGCCAGCAGTTCCCCCGGGACAGGCTTATTGGCTTCGACGGATACGCAGTATTTT,CASSSPGTGLLASTDTQYF
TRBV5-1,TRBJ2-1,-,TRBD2,TGCGCCAGCAGCTTAGGTGCTAGCGGGGGCCTCTCCTACAATGAGCAGTTCTTC,CASSLGASGGLSYNEQFF
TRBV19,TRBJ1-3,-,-,TGTGCCAGTACCTCTTTTTTCCCTGGAAACACCATATATTTT,CASTSFFPGNTIYF
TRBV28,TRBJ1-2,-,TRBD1,TGTGCCAGCAGTTTAATTGACAGGGCTCGGGGCTACACCTTC,CASSLIDRARGYTF
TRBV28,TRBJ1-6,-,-,TGTGCCAGCAGTTTCGGGGACTCAACGAGGTCACCCCTCCACTTT,CASSFGDSTRSPLHF
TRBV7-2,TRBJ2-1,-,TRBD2,TGTGCCAGCAGCTCGACTAGCGGGGGGGAAAATGAGCAGTTCTTC,CASSSTSGGENEQFF
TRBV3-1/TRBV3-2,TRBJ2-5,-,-,TGTGCCAGCAGCCCCCCCGGGGAGACCCAGTACTTC,CASSPPGETQYF
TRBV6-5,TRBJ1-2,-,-,TGTGCCAGCAGGCTGCGGGGCGGGGCCTACTATGGCTACACCTTC,CASRLRGGAYYGYTF
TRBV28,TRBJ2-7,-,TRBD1,TGTGCCAGCAGCTCTGGACAGGCTCTCGAGCAGTACTTC,CASSSGQALEQYF
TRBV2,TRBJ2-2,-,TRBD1,TGTGCCAGCAGATCTCAGGGGGATGGAACCGGGGAGCTGTTTTTT,CASRSQGDGTGELFF
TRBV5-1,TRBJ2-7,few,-,TGCGCCAGCAGGCGTTCTGAGTCCCATTACTACGAGCAGTACTTC,CASRRSESHYYEQYF
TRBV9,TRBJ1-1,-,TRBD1,TGTGCCAGCAGCGGTGGGACACTACAGGGGACTGAAGCTTTCTTT,CASSGGTLQGTEAFF
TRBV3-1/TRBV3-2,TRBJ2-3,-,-,TGTGCCAGCAGCCTCCGGGGAGCAGATACGCAGTATTTT,CASSLRGADTQYF
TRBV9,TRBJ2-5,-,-,TGTGCCAGCACCGCTGGAGTAGGAAACCAAGAGACCCAGTACTTC,CASTAGVGNQETQYF
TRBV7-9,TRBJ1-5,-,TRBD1,TGTGCCAGCAGCTCGACAGGGGTTAATCAGCCCCAGCATTTT,CASSSTGVNQPQHF
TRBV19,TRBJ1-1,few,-,TGTGCCAGTAGTACAGGACTGACAAACACTGAAGCTTTCTTT,CASSTGLTNTEAFF
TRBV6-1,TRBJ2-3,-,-,TGTGCCAGCAGTGAAGGCAGGGCGTGGACAGATACGCAGTATTTT,CASSEGRAWTDTQYF
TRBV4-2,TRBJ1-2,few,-,TGTGCCAGCAGCCAAGGGCGGAACGCGGGGGCTTATGGCTACACCTTC,CASSQGRNAGAYGYTF
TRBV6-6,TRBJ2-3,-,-,TGTGCCAGCAGTTTTTCACTAACAGATACGCAGTATTTT,CASSFSLTDTQYF
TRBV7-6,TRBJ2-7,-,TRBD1,TGTGCCAGCAGCGATAGACTTGGACAGGCCAACGAGCAGTACTTC,CASSDRLGQANEQYF
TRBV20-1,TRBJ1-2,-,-,TGCAGTGCTAGTGTGCGGGAGAAAGGCTACACCTTC,CSASVREKGYTF
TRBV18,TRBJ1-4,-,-,TGTGCCAGCTCACCATTTTTGGAGGGTGTTGAAAAACTGTTTTTT,CASSPFLEGVEKLFF
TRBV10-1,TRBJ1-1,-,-,TGCCCCAGCAGGCGTACTGAAGCTTTCTTT,CPSRRTEAFF
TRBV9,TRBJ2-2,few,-,TGTGCCAGCAGCGTAGCAACGAACACCGGGGAGCTGTTTTTT,CASSVATNTGELFF
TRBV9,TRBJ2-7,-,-,TGTGCCAGCAGCGTAGATAGTTCTCCCTACGAGCAGTACTTC,CASSVDSSPYEQYF
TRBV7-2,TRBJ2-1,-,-,TGTGCCAGCAGCTTACCGAGGGGGGGGCGGAATGAGCAGTTCTTC,CASSLPRGGRNEQFF
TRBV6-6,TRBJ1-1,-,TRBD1,TGTGCCAGCAGTGACAGGGGCGCTGAAGCTTTCTTT,CASSDRGAEAFF
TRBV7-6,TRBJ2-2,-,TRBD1,TGTGCCAGCAGCTTAGGGGGACAGGGGATCGGGGAGCTGTTTTTT,CASSLGGQGIGELFF
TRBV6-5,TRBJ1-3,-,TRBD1,TGTGCCAGCGCCGGGACAGGGGGAAACACCATATATTTT,CASAGTGGNTIYF
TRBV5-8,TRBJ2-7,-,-,TGTGCCAGCAGTTGGGCAACGTACGAGCAGTACTTC,CASSWATYEQYF
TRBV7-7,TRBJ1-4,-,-,TGTGCCAGCAGCTTAACAGGGTCTACTAATGAAAAACTGTTTTTT,CASSLTGSTNEKLFF
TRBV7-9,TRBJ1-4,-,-,TGTGCCAGCAGCTTCGCCATTCCATTCGGCCAGGGGAATGAAAAACTGTTTTTT,CASSFAIPFGQGNEKLFF